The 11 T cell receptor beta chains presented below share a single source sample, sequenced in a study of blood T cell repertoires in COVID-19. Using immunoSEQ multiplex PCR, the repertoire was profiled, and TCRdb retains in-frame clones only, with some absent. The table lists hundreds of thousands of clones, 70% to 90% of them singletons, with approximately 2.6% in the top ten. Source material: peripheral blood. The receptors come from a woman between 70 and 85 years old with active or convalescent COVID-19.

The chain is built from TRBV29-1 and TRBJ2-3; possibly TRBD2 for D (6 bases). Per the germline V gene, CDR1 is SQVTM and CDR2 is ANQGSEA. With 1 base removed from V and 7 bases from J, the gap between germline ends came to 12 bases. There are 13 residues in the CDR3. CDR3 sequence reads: CSVEGSGLYTQYF. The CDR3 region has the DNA TGCAGCGTTGAAGGAAGCGGGCTTTATACGCAGTATTTT.

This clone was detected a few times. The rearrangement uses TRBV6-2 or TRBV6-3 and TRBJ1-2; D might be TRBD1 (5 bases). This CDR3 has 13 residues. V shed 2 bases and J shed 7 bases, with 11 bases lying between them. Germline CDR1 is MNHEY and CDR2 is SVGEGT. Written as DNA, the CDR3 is TGTGCCAGCAGTTACAGGCAGGGATCTGGCTACACCTTC. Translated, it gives CASSYRQGSGYTF.

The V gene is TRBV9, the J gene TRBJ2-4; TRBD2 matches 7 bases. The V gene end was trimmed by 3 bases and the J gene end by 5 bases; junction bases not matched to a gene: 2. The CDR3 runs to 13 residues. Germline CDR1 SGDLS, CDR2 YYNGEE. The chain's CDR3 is CASSATSQNIQYF. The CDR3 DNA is TGTGCCAGCAGCGCGACTAGCCAAAACATTCAGTACTTC.

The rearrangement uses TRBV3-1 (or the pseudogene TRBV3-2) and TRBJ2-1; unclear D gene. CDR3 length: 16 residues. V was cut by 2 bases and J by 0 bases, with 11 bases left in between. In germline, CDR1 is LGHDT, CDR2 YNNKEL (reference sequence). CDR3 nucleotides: TGTGCCAGCAGCCAACCCCGTGGTAGCTCCTACAATGAGCAGTTCTTC. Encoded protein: CASSQPRGSSYNEQFF.

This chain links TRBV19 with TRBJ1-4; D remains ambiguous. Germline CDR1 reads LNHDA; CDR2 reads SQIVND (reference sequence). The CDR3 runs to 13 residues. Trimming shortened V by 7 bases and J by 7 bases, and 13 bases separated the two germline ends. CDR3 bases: TGTGCCAGTACCCAGCGGTTGGGTGAAAAACTGTTTTTT. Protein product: CASTQRLGEKLFF.

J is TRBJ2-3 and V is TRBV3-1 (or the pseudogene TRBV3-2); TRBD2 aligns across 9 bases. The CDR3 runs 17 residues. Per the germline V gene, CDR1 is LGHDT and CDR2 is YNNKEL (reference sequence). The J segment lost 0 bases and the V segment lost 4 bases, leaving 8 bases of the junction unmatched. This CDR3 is CASSPRSGLASTDTQYF. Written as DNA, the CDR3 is TGTGCCAGCAGCCCAAGAAGCGGACTAGCGAGCACAGATACGCAGTATTTT.

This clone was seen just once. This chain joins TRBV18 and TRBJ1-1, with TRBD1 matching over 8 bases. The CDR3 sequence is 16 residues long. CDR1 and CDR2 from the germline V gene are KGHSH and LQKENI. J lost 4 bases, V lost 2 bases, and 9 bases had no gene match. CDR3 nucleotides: TGTGCCAGCTCACCAACAGGGGGGCCCCGGGGCACTGAAGCTTTCTTT. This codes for CASSPTGGPRGTEAFF.

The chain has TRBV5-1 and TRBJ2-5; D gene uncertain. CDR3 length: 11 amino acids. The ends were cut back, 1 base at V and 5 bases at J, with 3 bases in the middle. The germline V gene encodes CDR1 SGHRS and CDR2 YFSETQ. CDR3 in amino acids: CASSLYETQYF. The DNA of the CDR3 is TGCGCCAGCAGCTTGTATGAGACCCAGTACTTC.

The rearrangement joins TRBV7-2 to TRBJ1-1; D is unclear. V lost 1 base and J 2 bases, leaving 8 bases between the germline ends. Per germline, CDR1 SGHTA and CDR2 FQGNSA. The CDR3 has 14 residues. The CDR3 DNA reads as TGTGCCAGCAGCTTAGATGGGCTAAACACTGAAGCTTTCTTT. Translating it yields CASSLDGLNTEAFF.

This CDR3 reads CASSRPLGGAFF. The CDR3 DNA is TGCGCCAGCAGCCGACCCCTGGGGGGAGCTTTCTTT. The chain employs TRBV4-1 and TRBJ1-1; weak D call: TRBD1 (5 bases). The CDR3 totals 12 residues. Germline-derived CDR1 and CDR2 are MGHRA and YSYEKL. Trimming removed 4 bases at V and 10 bases at J, with 13 bases between.

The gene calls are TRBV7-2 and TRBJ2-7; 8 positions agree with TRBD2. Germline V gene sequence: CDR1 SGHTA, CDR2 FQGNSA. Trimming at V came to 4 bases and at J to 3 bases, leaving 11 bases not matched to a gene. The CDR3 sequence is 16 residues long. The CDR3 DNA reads TGTGCCAGCAGCTCCAGGGCAGCGGGGGACCTCTACGAGCAGTACTTC. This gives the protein CASSSRAAGDLYEQYF.